These T cell receptor beta chains were read from a single sample in a study of CD8+ T cells in alopecia areata. The data were produced by immunoSEQ multiplex PCR, yet TCRdb's version contains in-frame clones alone and is incomplete. The sample comprises about 110,000 clones, 84% of which are singletons, and about 24% rests with the top ten. The material was CD8+ T cells sorted from blood, obtained at week 24, from a patient treated with tofacitinib. These receptors originate from a human donor with alopecia areata. The CDR3 runs from the conserved cysteine through the conserved F or W. Expanded clones get a size class; other rows say once, few or many, or leave the size out.

J gene | V gene | CDR3 length | clone size | CDR3 protein
TRBJ1-1 | TRBV29-1 | 13 | . | CSAWETGGTEAFF
TRBJ1-5 | TRBV7-2 | 14 | . | CASSPGRGRQPQHF
TRBJ1-2 | TRBV19 | 13 | once | CASSPGGTEGYTF
TRBJ1-2 | TRBV7-3 | 14 | . | CASSPEAGGWGYTF
TRBJ1-1 | TRBV5-1 | 16 | . | CASSSGTRGPGTEAFF
TRBJ2-5 | TRBV2 | 13 | . | CASQGAGGETQYF
TRBJ2-2 | TRBV29-1 | 13 | few | CSVRDGNTGELFF
TRBJ1-2 | TRBV4-1 | 13 | . | CASSLRPYYGYTF
TRBJ2-5 | TRBV6-5 | 13 | . | CASSHGGRETQYF
TRBJ2-3 | TRBV7-9 | 15 | . | CASISTNPYTDTQYF
TRBJ1-4 | TRBV7-9 | 15 | . | CASSSAGTGNEKLFF
TRBJ2-5 | TRBV27 | 15 | . | CASSLVQTSWETQYF
TRBJ1-5 | TRBV27 | 15 | . | CASSLSRGEYQPQHF
TRBJ2-7 | TRBV5-6 | 15 | . | CASSRPGLEDYEQYF
TRBJ2-5 | TRBV7-8 | 14 | few | CASSLAGGLKTQYF
TRBJ2-7 | TRBV19 | 14 | . | CASSPGHASYEQYF
TRBJ1-1 | TRBV19 | 11 | once | CASSTRGEAFF
TRBJ2-1 | TRBV18 | 15 | . | CASSPLGTGGNEQFF
TRBJ1-2 | TRBV29-1 | 12 | . | CSSGGGYYGYTF
TRBJ2-1 | TRBV5-4 | 17 | once | CASSLAPSGGTYNEQFF
TRBJ1-1 | TRBV29-1 | 14 | . | CSVDRTGGNTEAFF
TRBJ2-7 | TRBV5-1 | 15 | . | CASSWTSGVFHEQYF
TRBJ1-3 | TRBV7-9 | 14 | . | CASSLTGTGNTIYF
TRBJ2-2 | TRBV10-2 | 17 | . | CASSDPQERANTGELFF
TRBJ2-5 | TRBV18 | 14 | . | CASSPLGQLETQYF
TRBJ2-7 | TRBV27 | 15 | . | CASSLGAGNQDEQYF
TRBJ2-1 | TRBV18 | 14 | few | CASSPTGGYNEQFF
TRBJ2-1 | TRBV5-1 | 15 | . | CASSPEGQGYNEQFF
TRBJ1-5 | TRBV6-6 | 12 | . | CASSLGRQPQHF
TRBJ2-7 | TRBV4-3 | 14 | few | CASSQGEGRYEQYF
TRBJ2-2 | TRBV29-1 | 14 | . | CSVEDSMDTGELFF
TRBJ1-4 | TRBV5-5 | 13 | . | CASSLDGRRKLFF
TRBJ1-1 | TRBV7-6 | 14 | . | CASSSGHSNTEAFF